Sequencing of this T cell receptor beta chain was carried out in a study of T cells in Graves' hyperthyroidism and ophthalmopathy. Study information: Peripheral blood collection took place at initial diagnosis, before any treatment.

Exclusion of a patient resulted from uncontrolled infection, other autoimmune disease, pregnancy or lactation. Every diagnosis used clinical symptoms, serum thyroxine and TRAb, thyroid ultrasound and orbital computed tomography. Regarding the study as a whole: Among thyroid clonotypes expanded above 0.001, most also appeared in blood.

The CDR3 loop spans 14 amino acids. V was clipped by 8 bases and J by 0 bases, with 12 bases between them. Germline lookup yields CDR1 MGHDK and CDR2 SYGVNS. This clonotype was counted many times. The antigen remains undetermined. The TCR beta CDR3 regions underwent amplification using RNA transcripts as the source. When the TCR CDR3 underwent first-round RT-PCR, the HTBI primer set was used. TCRdb processed the multiplex PCR reads anew with MiXCR; each CDR3 protein has one entry. The sample carries 300,000 to 350,000 distinct CDR3 sequences, 15% to 20% recorded once. The specimen sequenced was blood. The genes are TRBV25-1 and TRBJ2-3; either TRBD1 or TRBD2 may supply D (5 bases each). This receptor was taken from a woman aged 45-60 years with Graves' hyperthyroidism. The CDR3 sequence: CASGNRDSTDTQYF. The DNA for the CDR3 is TGTGCCAGCGGAAACCGGGACAGCACAGATACGCAGTATTTT.